The 31 T cell receptor beta chains presented below share a single source sample, sequenced in a study of control samples from healthy donors and cancer patients. Sequencing used immunoSEQ multiplex PCR; TCRdb keeps in-frame clones, though not all of them. This table holds over 150,000 clones, around 92% found once. Sequencing used blood. Source of these receptors: a woman aged 40 to 50 in good health.

The V call is TRBV7-8, the J call TRBJ1-4; D call uncertain. Germline V gene lookup returns CDR1 SGHVS and CDR2 FQNEAQ. The CDR3 runs 15 residues. V lost 1 base to trimming and J lost 8 bases, with 14 bases between them. In DNA form, the CDR3 reads TGTGCCAGCAGCTTAGTTCGTACTTCCAGGGAAAAACTGTTTTTT. Its translation is CASSLVRTSREKLFF.

The rearrangement joins TRBV2 to TRBJ2-3, with 8 bases fitting TRBD2. There are 15 residues in the CDR3. Germline CDR1 SNHLY, CDR2 FYNNEI. Trimming at V came to 6 bases and at J to 3 bases, leaving 8 bases not matched to a gene. For the CDR3, the DNA is TGTGCCAGCAGGAGGGCGGGGGGTAGGACAGATACGCAGTATTTT. This sequence encodes CASRRAGGRTDTQYF. The full variable domain, in which reference TRBV2 and TRBJ2-3 provide the parts outside the CDR3, is EPEVTQTPSHQVTQMGQEVILRCVPISNHLYFYWYRQILGQKVEFLVSFYNNEISEKSEIFDDQFSVERPDGSNFTLKIRSTKLEDSAMYFCASRRAGGRTDTQYFGPGTRLTVL.

In this sample, this clone is medium-sized. The CDR3 DNA reads as TGTGCCAGCAGCCCACGGGACCAAGAGACCCAGTACTTC. Residues: CASSPRDQETQYF. The chain uses TRBV7-9 and TRBJ2-5, with D unclear. Germline V gives CDR1 SEHNR, CDR2 FQNEAQ (reference sequence). The CDR3 length is 13 residues. The germline V and J ends were trimmed by 5 bases and 0 bases, with 7 bases remaining between them.

The J gene is TRBJ1-1, the V gene TRBV20-1; tentative D call: TRBD1 (5 bases). Germline loops: CDR1 DFQATT, CDR2 SNEGSKA (reference sequence). CDR3 size: 11 residues. The germline V and J ends were trimmed by 4 bases and 7 bases, with 10 bases remaining between them. The CDR3 DNA is TGCAGTGCTATCCCGGGACTTGAAGCTTTCTTT. Translation gives CSAIPGLEAFF.

The rearrangement uses TRBV5-4 and TRBJ2-5; D gene unclear. This CDR3 comprises 18 residues. Germline V gene sequence: CDR1 SGHNT, CDR2 YYREEE (reference sequence). The germline V and J ends were trimmed by 2 bases and 5 bases, with 25 bases remaining between them. Written as DNA, the CDR3 is TGTGCCAGCAGCTTAATTTCTTTCGGACCGTCGACCGGGGAGACCCAGTACTTC. Protein: CASSLISFGPSTGETQYF. The full variable domain, its missing parts supplied by reference TRBV5-4 and TRBJ2-5, is ETGVTQSPTHLIKTRGQQVTLRCSSQSGHNTVSWYQQALGQGPQFIFQYYREEENGRGNFPPRFSGLQFPNYSSELNVNALELDDSALYLCASSLISFGPSTGETQYFGPGTRLLVL.

This sequence joins TRBV27 and TRBJ1-1; D not certain. The length of the CDR3 is 13 residues. Germline V gene lookup returns CDR1 MNHEY and CDR2 SMNVEV (reference sequence). V lost 2 bases to trimming and J lost 7 bases, with 11 bases between them. In DNA, the CDR3 is TGTGCCAGCAGTTTAATAGGACTGGGTGAAGCTTTCTTT. Amino acid sequence: CASSLIGLGEAFF.

This clone was counted a single time. V usage is TRBV13 and J usage is TRBJ1-1; the match to TRBD1 covers 9 bases. Germline-derived CDR1 and CDR2 are PRHDT and FYEKMQ (reference sequence). The ends lost 4 bases at V and 2 bases at J; junction bases unmatched: 11. The CDR3 is made up of 17 amino acids. CDR3 region: CASSSRQGVLGNTEAFF. CDR3 in DNA: TGTGCCAGCAGCTCCCGACAGGGGGTACTTGGAAACACTGAAGCTTTCTTT.

The chain joins TRBV10-3 to TRBJ2-3; D uncertain. The V and J ends lost 6 bases and 2 bases respectively, with 6 bases between them. There are 12 residues in the CDR3. Germline V gene sequence: CDR1 ENHRY, CDR2 SYGVKD. DNA of the CDR3: TGTGCCATCAGCCCTAACACAGATACGCAGTATTTT. Translation gives CAISPNTDTQYF.

This clone was counted once. The chain recombines TRBV10-3 with TRBJ2-7; the D is unclear. The CDR3 is 13 amino acids. Trimming removed 0 bases from V and 4 bases from J, with 7 bases in between. The V gene's germline CDR1 is ENHRY and CDR2 SYGVKD. Here the CDR3 DNA reads TGTGCCATCAGTGAGTCGAAGGGATACGAGCAGTACTTC. The encoded protein is CAISESKGYEQYF.

This clone was detected once. The chain carries TRBV27 and TRBJ2-3, with TRBD2 matching over 10 bases. This CDR3 spans 15 amino acids. The V and J ends lost 2 bases and 6 bases, in that order; junction bases with no gene match: 5. Looked up from germline, CDR1 is MNHEY and CDR2 is SMNVEV (reference sequence). CDR3 loop: CASSLTLAGLDTQYF. CDR3 in DNA: TGTGCCAGCAGTTTAACACTAGCGGGGTTGGATACGCAGTATTTT.

The chain joins TRBV7-9 to TRBJ1-1; D remains ambiguous. This CDR3 comprises 11 residues. V gave up 5 bases and J gave up 11 bases, with 12 bases separating them. Germline-derived CDR1 and CDR2 are SEHNR and FQNEAQ (reference sequence). The CDR3 is CASSQNSEAFF. CDR3 DNA sequence: TGTGCCAGCAGCCAAAACAGTGAGGCTTTCTTT. Looking up the rest from reference TRBV7-9 and TRBJ1-1 gives the full variable domain: DTGVSQNPRHKITKRGQNVTFRCDPISEHNRLYWYRQTLGQGPEFLTYFQNEAQLEKSRLLSDRFSAERPKGSFSTLEIQRTEQGDSAMYLCASSQNSEAFFGQGTRLTVV.

This chain links TRBV6-5 with TRBJ1-2; D uncertain. This CDR3 is built from 13 residues. Germline-derived CDR1 and CDR2 are MNHEY and SVGAGI. V was trimmed by 8 bases and J by 0 bases, leaving 10 bases between them. In DNA, the CDR3 is TGTGCCAGCCGGGCCTCAGCTAACTATGGCTACACCTTC. Translating gives CASRASANYGYTF.

This chain connects TRBV28 to TRBJ2-5, with 13 bases lining up with TRBD2. With 4 bases clipped from V and 1 base from J, the junction kept 6 bases outside the gene matches. The length of the CDR3 is 17 residues. The germline gives CDR1 MDHEN, CDR2 SYDVKM. CDR3 nucleotides: TGTGCCAGCAGTTCGTCGGGACTAGCGGGGACCCAAGAGACCCAGTACTTC. This encodes CASSSSGLAGTQETQYF. The variable domain in full, completed from reference TRBV28 and TRBJ2-5, reads DVKVTQSSRYLVKRTGEKVFLECVQDMDHENMFWYRQDPGLGLRLIYFSYDVKMKEKGDIPEGYSVSREKKERFSLILESASTNQTSMYLCASSSSGLAGTQETQYFGPGTRLLVL.

This clone was recorded only once. The chain couples TRBV7-2 to TRBJ2-1; D is ambiguous. The CDR3 loop spans 16 amino acids. The germline CDR1 and CDR2 sequences are SGHTA and FQGNSA. The V gene lost 1 base and the J gene lost 0 bases, with 10 bases spanning the gap. CDR3 protein: CASSLERHSSYNEQFF. CDR3 DNA: TGTGCCAGCAGCTTAGAGCGCCATAGCTCCTACAATGAGCAGTTCTTC.

For the CDR3, the DNA is TGCGCCAGCAGGCCAACCCAGGGGGCTACCCTCGGCTACACCTTC. It encodes CASRPTQGATLGYTF. V is TRBV5-1 and J is TRBJ1-2; the match to TRBD1 covers 8 bases. Germline CDR1 is SGHRS and CDR2 is YFSETQ. Trimming removed 5 bases from V and 8 bases from J; junction bases left unmatched: 14. There are 15 residues in the CDR3.

The rearrangement links TRBV5-1 to TRBJ2-5, with D perhaps TRBD1 or TRBD2 (5 bases each). This CDR3 region has 13 residues. Germline assignment: CDR1 SGHRS and CDR2 YFSETQ. Trimming removed 3 bases from V and 2 bases from J, with 8 bases in between. The CDR3 DNA is TGCGCCAGCAGCTCCGGGGCTCAAGAGACCCAGTACTTC. It specifies CASSSGAQETQYF.

This clone was counted once. The chain carries TRBV2 and TRBJ1-5, with D unclear. This CDR3 comprises 13 residues. Trimming shortened V by 8 bases and J by 11 bases, and 19 bases separated the two germline ends. Germline lookup yields CDR1 SNHLY and CDR2 FYNNEI. This chain's CDR3 is CASGERALSAQHF. The DNA of the CDR3 is TGTGCCAGCGGCGAGAGGGCCCTCTCGGCCCAGCATTTT.

This clone was detected only a few times. The chain has TRBV18 and TRBJ1-2; D may be TRBD1 (6 bases). The CDR3 loop spans 14 amino acids. Trimming left V 2 bases short and J 6 bases short, with 13 bases between. Germline-derived CDR1 and CDR2 are KGHSH and LQKENI. The CDR3 bases are TGTGCCAGCTCACCAGCAGGGGATCGAGATGGCTACACCTTC. As protein: CASSPAGDRDGYTF.

The chain recombines TRBV12-5 with TRBJ2-2, with D perhaps TRBD1 or TRBD2 (7 bases each). The V gene lost 9 bases and the J gene lost 7 bases, with 15 bases spanning the gap. The CDR3 consists of 13 residues. Per germline, CDR1 LGHNT and CDR2 FRNRAP. The CDR3 loop is CASPTGRGGELFF. The CDR3, as DNA: TGTGCTAGCCCGACAGGGAGGGGCGGGGAGCTGTTTTTT.

The chain carries TRBV3-1 (or the pseudogene TRBV3-2) and TRBJ2-2; 7 nucleotides agree with TRBD1. The germline CDR1 and CDR2 sequences are LGHDT and YNNKEL (reference sequence). V lost 6 bases and J lost 7; bases outside the gene matches: 5. CDR3 length: 13 residues. CDR3 residues: CASRPAGGGELFF. The CDR3 nucleotides are TGTGCCAGCAGGCCGGCAGGGGGCGGGGAGCTGTTTTTT.

The chain joins TRBV19 to TRBJ1-2; no clear D. Trimming took off 6 bases at V and 6 bases at J, with 23 bases between the two ends. The CDR3 spans 16 residues. Germline lookup yields CDR1 LNHDA and CDR2 SQIVND (reference sequence). The CDR3 sequence is CASSTSDRLLGDGYTF. DNA for the CDR3: TGTGCCAGTAGCACGTCCGACCGGCTTTTAGGTGATGGCTACACCTTC.

The rearrangement joins TRBV2 to TRBJ1-3; D call uncertain. CDR1 and CDR2 from the germline V gene are SNHLY and FYNNEI. The CDR3 runs to 14 residues. The V and J ends lost 4 bases and 2 bases respectively, with 9 bases between them. CDR3 loop: CASSAAGAGNTIYF. The CDR3 region has the DNA TGTGCCAGCAGTGCTGCAGGAGCTGGAAACACCATATATTTT.

This rearrangement joins TRBV5-1 to TRBJ2-5, with TRBD1 identical over 7 bases. V shed 3 bases and J 4 bases; nucleotides not matched to a gene: 6. Germline V gene data show CDR1 as SGHRS and CDR2 as YFSETQ. The CDR3 has 14 residues. CDR3 region: CASSSTGSTETQYF. For the CDR3, the DNA is TGCGCCAGCAGCTCGACAGGGAGCACAGAGACCCAGTACTTC.

To note about this clone: The junction differs from germline at one of its ends, possibly a read error. This chain joins TRBV5-4 and TRBJ1-1, with D hard to call. The CDR3 contains 11 residues. Germline V gene sequence: CDR1 SGHNT, CDR2 YYREEE (reference sequence). The CDR3 is CATHENTEAFF. The DNA for the CDR3 is TGTGCCACCCACGAGAACACTGAGGCTTTCTTT.

The chain combines TRBV10-1 with TRBJ1-5; D unresolved. Germline assignment: CDR1 WNHNN and CDR2 SYGVQD (reference sequence). This CDR3 contains 12 residues. V was pared by 6 bases and J by 3 bases, with 6 bases between. The CDR3 sequence: CASRVYNQPQHF. In DNA, the CDR3 is TGCGCCAGCAGAGTTTACAATCAGCCCCAGCATTTT.

This clone was detected only once. The chain carries TRBV9 and TRBJ1-2; 7 bases fit TRBD1. The CDR3 contains 13 residues. Trimming at V came to 0 bases and at J to 8 bases, leaving 4 bases not matched to a gene. The germline V gene encodes CDR1 SGDLS and CDR2 YYNGEE. In DNA, the CDR3 is TGTGCCAGCAGCGTAGCGACAGGGTTAGGCTACACCTTC. This translates into CASSVATGLGYTF. Full variable domain (remainder filled in from reference TRBV9 and TRBJ1-2): DSGVTQTPKHLITATGQRVTLRCSPRSGDLSVYWYQQSLDQGLQFLIQYYNGEERAKGNILERFSAQQFPDLHSELNLSSLELGDSALYFCASSVATGLGYTFGSGTRLTVV.

The chain links TRBV20-1 to TRBJ1-2, with D unresolved. In germline, CDR1 is DFQATT, CDR2 SNEGSKA (reference sequence). Trimming left V 3 bases short and J 10 bases short, with 12 bases between. The CDR3 is 11 residues long. The CDR3 coding sequence is TGCAGTGCTAGTGTAGGGAAGGTCTACACCTTC. It is translated as CSASVGKVYTF.

The rearrangement uses TRBV27 and TRBJ2-1; TRBD2 is a possible D gene (6 bases). The V end was cut by 4 bases, the J end by 8 bases, with 15 bases between. The V gene's germline CDR1 is MNHEY and CDR2 SMNVEV (reference sequence). The CDR3 contains 14 residues. CDR3 DNA: TGTGCCAGCAGTTCTAGCGACCCCCTCTATGAGCAGTTCTTC. This codes for CASSSSDPLYEQFF.

The chain links TRBV6-5 to TRBJ1-1; D uncertain. This CDR3 comprises 14 residues. Germline loops: CDR1 MNHEY, CDR2 SVGAGI. V lost 5 bases and J 4 bases, leaving 14 bases between the germline ends. Here the CDR3 DNA reads TGTGCCAGCAGTCAAAGCGCCTCAGGCACTGAAGCTTTCTTT. Protein: CASSQSASGTEAFF.

The chain has TRBV6-5 and TRBJ2-2; TRBD1 matches at 8 bases. There are 12 residues in the CDR3. Germline V gives CDR1 MNHEY, CDR2 SVGAGI. The CDR3 sequence is CATGQGGGELFF. The CDR3 coding sequence is TGTGCGACCGGACAGGGCGGCGGGGAGCTGTTTTTT.

This sequence joins TRBV27 and TRBJ2-7; D may be TRBD1 or TRBD2 (7 bases each). This CDR3 contains 15 residues. Germline V lookup: CDR1 MNHEY, CDR2 SMNVEV (reference sequence). The V and J ends lost 2 bases and 4 bases respectively, with 15 bases between them. This CDR3 is CASSLKGQGGYEQYF. CDR3 nucleotides: TGTGCCAGCAGTTTAAAGGGGCAGGGGGGGTACGAGCAGTACTTC.